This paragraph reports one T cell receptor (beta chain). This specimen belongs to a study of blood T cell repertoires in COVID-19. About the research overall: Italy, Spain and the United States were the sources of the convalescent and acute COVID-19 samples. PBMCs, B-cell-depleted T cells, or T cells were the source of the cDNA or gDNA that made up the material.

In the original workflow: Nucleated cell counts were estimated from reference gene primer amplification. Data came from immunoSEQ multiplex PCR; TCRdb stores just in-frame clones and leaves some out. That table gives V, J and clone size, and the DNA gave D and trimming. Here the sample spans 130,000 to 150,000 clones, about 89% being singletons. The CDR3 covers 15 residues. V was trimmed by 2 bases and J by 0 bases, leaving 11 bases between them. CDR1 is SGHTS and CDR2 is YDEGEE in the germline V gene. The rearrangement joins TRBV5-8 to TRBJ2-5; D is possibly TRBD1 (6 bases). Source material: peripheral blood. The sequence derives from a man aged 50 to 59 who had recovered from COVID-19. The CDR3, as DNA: TGTGCCAGCAGCTTTCACAGGGTAGACCAAGAGACCCAGTACTTC. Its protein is CASSFHRVDQETQYF.